This TCR beta chain emerged from a study of regulatory dendritic cells for organ transplantation. Germline CDR1 MNHNS, CDR2 SASEGT. Deletions cut 3 bases from V and 5 bases from J, with 17 bases between. This CDR3 comprises 15 residues. CD4+ or CD8+ T cells were sorted as naive CD45RA+ or memory CD45RO+. Study findings and constraints: Alloreactive memory CD8+ T cell pools varied considerably between individuals. Naive CD4+ and CD8+ repertoires were highly diverse; memory CD8+ was most oligoclonal. Regulatory dendritic cells appeared to expand memory CD8+ clones less than mature ones.

This clone was observed a handful of times. Its target is not known. TCRdb's copy holds only in-frame clones and misses some; the assay was immunoSEQ multiplex PCR. The profile covers 22,000 or so clones, with 74% appearing a single time and 0.75% to 0.95% taken by the ten largest. This TCR was recovered from a human donor in good health. The J gene is TRBJ2-7, the V gene TRBV6-1; weak D call: TRBD1 (5 bases). Material for sequencing was memory CD4+ T cells from blood. Noted subset: CD45RO+ memory T cells. The CDR3 loop reads CASSEWTSKAHEQYF. The DNA for the CDR3 is TGTGCCAGCAGTGAGTGGACATCGAAGGCTCACGAGCAGTACTTC.